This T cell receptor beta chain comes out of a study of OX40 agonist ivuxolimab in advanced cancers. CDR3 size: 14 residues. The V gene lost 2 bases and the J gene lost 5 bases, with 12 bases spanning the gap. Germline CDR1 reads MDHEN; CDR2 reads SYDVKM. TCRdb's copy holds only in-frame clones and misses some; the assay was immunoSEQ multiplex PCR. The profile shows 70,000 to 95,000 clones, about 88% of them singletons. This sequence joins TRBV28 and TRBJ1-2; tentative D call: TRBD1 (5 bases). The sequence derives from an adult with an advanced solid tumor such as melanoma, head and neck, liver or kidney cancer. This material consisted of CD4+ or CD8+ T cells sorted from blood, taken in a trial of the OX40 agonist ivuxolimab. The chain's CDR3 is CASSLGWQGYGYTF. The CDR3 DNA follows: TGTGCCAGCAGTTTAGGGTGGCAGGGATATGGCTACACCTTC.